These 26 T cell receptor beta chains came from one sample sequenced in a study of cytomegalovirus exposure and HLA in healthy donors. Assay used: immunoSEQ multiplex PCR; TCRdb lists only in-frame clones, some missing. The data hold hundreds of thousands of clones, with roughly nine tenths observed a single time. The sequencing input was PBMCs. These receptors came from a man aged 18 to 30 in good health and CMV-seropositive.

The chain recombines TRBV7-2 with TRBJ1-5, with no clear D. The germline V gene encodes CDR1 SGHTA and CDR2 FQGNSA. The V gene lost 2 bases and the J gene lost 9 bases, with 11 bases spanning the gap. The CDR3 runs to 13 residues. CDR3 protein: CASSLNSVRPQHF. CDR3 sequence (DNA): TGTGCCAGCAGCTTAAATTCCGTACGGCCCCAGCATTTT. Using reference TRBV7-2 and TRBJ1-5 for the parts outside the CDR3, the full variable domain is GAGVSQSPSNKVTEKGKDVELRCDPISGHTALYWYRQSLGQGLEFLIYFQGNSAPDKSGLPSDRFSAERTGGSVSTLTIQRTQQEDSAVYLCASSLNSVRPQHFGDGTRLSIL.

This chain uses TRBV6-1 with TRBJ2-6, with D uncertain. The CDR3 loop spans 15 amino acids. CDR1 MNHNS and CDR2 SASEGT come from the germline V gene. V shed 8 bases and J shed 0 bases, with 11 bases lying between them. The CDR3, as DNA: TGTGCCAGCGCCCCTGGAAGCTCTGGGGCCAACGTCCTGACTTTC. This translates into CASAPGSSGANVLTF.

This clone was seen only a few times. The chain is built from TRBV20-1 and TRBJ1-1, with a possible D match to TRBD1 (5 bases). The CDR3 spans 11 residues. Trimming shortened V by 5 bases and J by 5 bases, and 9 bases separated the two germline ends. CDR1 is DFQATT, CDR2 SNEGSKA, per germline (reference sequence). The CDR3, as DNA: TGCAGTGCTTTGGGGGGGACTGAAGCTTTCTTT. Encoded protein: CSALGGTEAFF.

The chain links TRBV6-6 to TRBJ1-1; D gene unclear. CDR3 length: 13 amino acids. V was pared by 6 bases and J by 4 bases, with 12 bases between. Per germline, CDR1 MNHNY and CDR2 SVGAGI (reference sequence). CDR3 sequence: CASRSPGGTEAFF. The CDR3 DNA reads as TGTGCCAGCAGAAGCCCGGGTGGCACTGAAGCTTTCTTT.

The chain carries TRBV27 and TRBJ1-2; D is undetermined. This CDR3 has 15 residues. Deletions cut 4 bases from V and 3 bases from J, with 15 bases between. CDR1 and CDR2 from the germline V gene are MNHEY and SMNVEV (reference sequence). The CDR3 is CASSSRRSGDYGYTF. Here the CDR3 DNA reads TGTGCCAGCAGTTCTAGGAGGTCGGGCGACTATGGCTACACCTTC.

V gene TRBV19 combines with J gene TRBJ2-7, with 8 bases identical to TRBD1. From germline, CDR1 is LNHDA and CDR2 SQIVND (reference sequence). The V gene end was trimmed by 5 bases and the J gene end by 2 bases; junction bases not matched to a gene: 5. CDR3 size: 14 residues. The CDR3, as DNA: TGTGCCAGTAGTCTCGACAGGGGAACCTACGAGCAGTACTTC. Its protein is CASSLDRGTYEQYF.

The V gene is TRBV5-1, the J gene TRBJ2-1; D gene unclear. The CDR3 is 15 residues long. Germline assignment: CDR1 SGHRS and CDR2 YFSETQ. V dropped 4 bases and J dropped 0 bases, with 11 bases sitting between them. CDR3 nucleotides: TGCGCCAGCAGCCCAGTAGGACGCTCCTACAATGAGCAGTTCTTC. This sequence encodes CASSPVGRSYNEQFF.

The rearrangement joins TRBV13 to TRBJ2-7, with 8 bases fitting TRBD2. The V and J ends lost 5 bases and 5 bases, in that order; junction bases with no gene match: 8. In germline, CDR1 is PRHDT, CDR2 FYEKMQ (reference sequence). The CDR3 runs 14 residues. CDR3 nucleotide sequence: TGTGCCAGCAGCCCGACGGGGGGGCAGGACGAGCAGTACTTC. Translated: CASSPTGGQDEQYF. The whole variable domain, remainder taken from reference TRBV13 and TRBJ2-7, is AAGVIQSPRHLIKEKRETATLKCYPIPRHDTVYWYQQGPGQDPQFLISFYEKMQSDKGSIPDRFSAQQFSDYHSELNMSSLELGDSALYFCASSPTGGQDEQYFGPGTRLTVT.

The J gene is TRBJ1-5, the V gene TRBV7-8; 8 bases are a match to TRBD1. The junction had 13 bases not matched to a gene; V was cut back by 5 bases and J by 1 base. The germline V gene encodes CDR1 SGHVS and CDR2 FQNEAQ. The CDR3 consists of 18 residues. The CDR3 is CASSHRQGFRGSNQPQHF. The CDR3 bases are TGTGCCAGCAGCCACCGACAGGGGTTTAGGGGGAGCAATCAGCCCCAGCATTTT.

The V and J genes are TRBV5-6 and TRBJ2-3; D not certain. Between the trimmed V and J ends, which lost 0 bases and 6 bases, there was a span of 11 bases. This CDR3 has 14 amino acids. Germline CDR1 reads SGHDT; CDR2 reads YYEEEE. The CDR3 sequence: CASSLGPPSDTQYF. The DNA for the CDR3 is TGTGCCAGCAGCTTGGGTCCGCCCTCGGATACGCAGTATTTT.

The V gene is TRBV7-9, the J gene TRBJ1-2; 10 bases agree with TRBD1. In germline, CDR1 is SEHNR, CDR2 FQNEAQ (reference sequence). With 5 bases clipped from V and 4 bases from J, the junction kept 7 bases outside the gene matches. The CDR3 contains 15 residues. The CDR3 DNA follows: TGTGCCAGCAGCGCCCCCGGGACAGGGGTCTATGGCTACACCTTC. Residues: CASSAPGTGVYGYTF.

This clone was picked up one time. The chain joins TRBV7-9 to TRBJ2-1, with TRBD1 matching over 8 bases. V lost 4 bases and J lost 7; bases outside the gene matches: 6. Germline V gene sequence: CDR1 SEHNR, CDR2 FQNEAQ (reference sequence). This CDR3 is built from 14 residues. The CDR3 region is CASSWPGGGNEQFF. Here the CDR3 DNA reads TGTGCCAGCAGCTGGCCAGGGGGCGGTAATGAGCAGTTCTTC. Complete variable domain (other parts from reference TRBV7-9 and TRBJ2-1): DTGVSQNPRHKITKRGQNVTFRCDPISEHNRLYWYRQTLGQGPEFLTYFQNEAQLEKSRLLSDRFSAERPKGSFSTLEIQRTEQGDSAMYLCASSWPGGGNEQFFGPGTRLTVL.

The chain is built from TRBV7-9 and TRBJ2-3, with 8 bases matching TRBD1. Trimming removed 1 base from V and 1 base from J; junction bases left unmatched: 1. The CDR3 extends over 15 amino acids. The germline gives CDR1 SEHNR, CDR2 FQNEAQ (reference sequence). CDR3 DNA sequence: TGTGCCAGCAGCTTAGAGACAGGGGGCACAGATACGCAGTATTTT. Translated: CASSLETGGTDTQYF.

This clone was counted once. The chain combines TRBV4-2 with TRBJ2-3; 7 bases are a match to TRBD2. Losses at the gene ends were 0 bases for V and 3 bases for J; bases not matched to a gene: 3. Germline CDR1 and CDR2: LGHNA and YNFKEQ. The CDR3 contains 15 residues. CDR3 amino acids: CASSQESGRTDTQYF. The CDR3 coding sequence is TGTGCCAGCAGCCAAGAATCCGGGAGGACAGATACGCAGTATTTT.

The chain has TRBV2 and TRBJ1-5; 9 nucleotides align to TRBD1. The CDR3 extends over 15 amino acids. Germline CDR1 reads SNHLY; CDR2 reads FYNNEI. V was pared by 6 bases and J by 5 bases, with 8 bases of the junction left unmatched. CDR3 region: CASREDRGSDQPQHF. The CDR3 DNA reads as TGTGCCAGCAGGGAGGACAGGGGCTCGGATCAGCCCCAGCATTTT.

The rearrangement links TRBV29-1 to TRBJ2-1, with 9 bases fitting TRBD2. This CDR3 contains 16 residues. The germline gives CDR1 SQVTM, CDR2 ANQGSEA. The CDR3 region is CTTHLGLAGPRHEQFF. The DNA of the CDR3 is TGCACTACCCACCTCGGGCTAGCGGGGCCTAGGCATGAGCAGTTCTTC.

The chain carries TRBV6-5 and TRBJ2-7; a possible D gene is TRBD1 (6 bases). V lost 6 bases and J lost 2, with 11 bases in between. The CDR3 is 13 residues long. Germline values: CDR1 MNHEY, CDR2 SVGAGI. CDR3 nucleotide sequence: TGTGCCAGCAGACAGGGAGTCCCCTACGAGCAGTACTTC. As protein: CASRQGVPYEQYF.

V gene TRBV6-6 combines with J gene TRBJ1-3, with a possible D match to TRBD1 (5 bases). This CDR3 contains 15 residues. V was clipped by 3 bases and J by 1 base, with 10 bases between them. Germline V gene data show CDR1 as MNHNY and CDR2 as SVGAGI (reference sequence). CDR3 nucleotide sequence: TGTGCCAGCAGTTATACGGGGGGATCTGGAAACACCATATATTTT. Its protein is CASSYTGGSGNTIYF.

This clone has more than one count but fewer than ten. The gene calls are TRBV9 and TRBJ2-5; D is undetermined. Germline V CDR1 and CDR2: SGDLS, YYNGEE. V lost 0 bases and J 5 bases, leaving 11 bases between the germline ends. The CDR3 runs 14 residues. The CDR3 is CASSVAMGWETQYF. CDR3 DNA sequence: TGTGCCAGCAGCGTAGCTATGGGGTGGGAGACCCAGTACTTC.

This chain uses TRBV5-1 with TRBJ1-2; D is perhaps TRBD1 (5 bases). Trimming cost V 0 bases and J 5 bases, with 14 bases left between them. In germline, CDR1 is SGHRS, CDR2 YFSETQ. CDR3 size: 15 residues. The CDR3, as DNA: TGCGCCAGCAGCTTGGCCGGGGCCGGGGGTTATGGCTACACCTTC. This gives the protein CASSLAGAGGYGYTF. Full variable domain (missing parts from reference TRBV5-1 and TRBJ1-2): KAGVTQTPRYLIKTRGQQVTLSCSPISGHRSVSWYQQTPGQGLQFLFEYFSETQRNKGNFPGRFSGRQFSNSRSEMNVSTLELGDSALYLCASSLAGAGGYGYTFGSGTRLTVV.

This rearrangement joins TRBV7-9 to TRBJ2-1; D unclear. Germline V gene data show CDR1 as SEHNR and CDR2 as FQNEAQ (reference sequence). This CDR3 spans 13 amino acids. Between the trimmed V and J ends, which lost 5 bases and 6 bases, there was a span of 11 bases. The CDR3 bases are TGTGCCAGCAGCCTACGTCCGCCCAATGAGCAGTTCTTC. Protein: CASSLRPPNEQFF. The variable domain in full, with the rest retrieved from reference TRBV7-9 and TRBJ2-1, is DTGVSQNPRHKITKRGQNVTFRCDPISEHNRLYWYRQTLGQGPEFLTYFQNEAQLEKSRLLSDRFSAERPKGSFSTLEIQRTEQGDSAMYLCASSLRPPNEQFFGPGTRLTVL.

A note on this clone: The junction departs from the called germline gene at one end, perhaps through a read error. This rearrangement joins TRBV4-2 to TRBJ1-1; a weak D match, TRBD1 (5 bases). The CDR3 sequence is 13 residues long. Germline V gene sequence: CDR1 LGHNA, CDR2 YNFKEQ. As DNA, the CDR3 is TGTGCCAGCAGCCAACGGGGGAACACTGAGGCTTTCTTT. Translating it yields CASSQRGNTEAFF.

This chain connects TRBV7-7 to TRBJ2-2, with 13 bases lining up with TRBD2. This CDR3 spans 16 amino acids. Losses at the gene ends were 1 base for V and 6 bases for J; bases not matched to a gene: 2. Germline values: CDR1 SSHAT, CDR2 FNYEAQ (reference sequence). CDR3 sequence: CASSLGTSGRPGELFF. In DNA, the CDR3 is TGTGCCAGCAGCTTAGGGACTAGCGGGAGACCCGGGGAGCTGTTTTTT.

A single count supports this clone. The V and J genes are TRBV28 and TRBJ2-5; 7 bases map to TRBD1. The junction had 9 bases not matched to a gene; V was cut back by 6 bases and J by 5 bases. Germline V lookup: CDR1 MDHEN, CDR2 SYDVKM. The CDR3 loop spans 14 amino acids. The CDR3 loop reads CASSDSTGKETQYF. The CDR3 DNA reads TGTGCCAGCAGCGACTCGACAGGGAAGGAGACCCAGTACTTC.

The chain combines TRBV11-2 with TRBJ2-7, with D maybe TRBD2 (6 bases). The germline gives CDR1 SGHAT, CDR2 FQNNGV. This CDR3 spans 16 amino acids. With 5 bases removed from V and 0 bases from J, the gap between germline ends came to 17 bases. The CDR3 DNA follows: TGTGCCAGCAGCGCAATCCTTAGCGGCCCCTCCTACGAGCAGTACTTC. Encoded protein: CASSAILSGPSYEQYF.

Only one count was recorded for this clone. V gene TRBV30 combines with J gene TRBJ2-7, with TRBD1 as a possible D gene (6 bases). V dropped 0 bases and J dropped 0 bases, with 6 bases sitting between them. CDR1 and CDR2 from the germline V gene are GTSNPN and SVGIG (reference sequence). This CDR3 contains 13 residues. The CDR3 DNA reads as TGTGCCTGGAGTGTGGACAGCTCCTACGAGCAGTACTTC. Its protein is CAWSVDSSYEQYF.